A single T cell receptor beta chain is shown here with its context. These data come from a study of T cell repertoires in cytomegalovirus infection. Germline V gene data show CDR1 as GTSNPN and CDR2 as SVGIG (reference sequence). This CDR3 region has 13 residues. The trim removed 7 bases at V and 3 bases at J, leaving 2 bases unmatched. Using its own MiXCR run on the reads, TCRdb lists one record per CDR3 protein. The data hold about 330,000 distinct CDR3 sequences, with over 7.5% observed a single time. This chain joins TRBV30 and TRBJ2-6, with 8 nucleotides matching TRBD1. The sequence derives from a human donor in good health (CMV status not recorded). Some clones in this sample may be carry-over from other donors' samples. Sequences were obtained from PBMCs. Here the CDR3 DNA reads TGTGCCTTCAGGGGGCGTGGGGCCAACGTCCTGACTTTC. Translated, it gives CAFRGRGANVLTF.